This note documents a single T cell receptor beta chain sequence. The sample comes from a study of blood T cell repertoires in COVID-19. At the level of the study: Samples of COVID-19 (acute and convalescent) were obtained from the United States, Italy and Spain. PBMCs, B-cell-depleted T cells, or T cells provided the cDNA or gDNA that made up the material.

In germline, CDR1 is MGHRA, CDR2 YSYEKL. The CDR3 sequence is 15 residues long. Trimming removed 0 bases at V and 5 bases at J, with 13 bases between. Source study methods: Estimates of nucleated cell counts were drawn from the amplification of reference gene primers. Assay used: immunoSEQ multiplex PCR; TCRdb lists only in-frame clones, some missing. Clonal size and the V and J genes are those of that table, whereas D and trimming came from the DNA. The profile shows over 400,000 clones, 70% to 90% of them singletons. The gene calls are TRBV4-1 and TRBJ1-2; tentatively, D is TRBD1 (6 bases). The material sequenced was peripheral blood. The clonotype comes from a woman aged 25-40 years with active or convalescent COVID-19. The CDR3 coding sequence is TGCGCCAGCAGCCAAGATATAACCAGGGGATATGGCTACACCTTC. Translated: CASSQDITRGYGYTF.